Listed below are T cell receptor beta chains from one sample, sequenced in a study of T cell responses to AZD1222 COVID-19 vaccine. Using immunoSEQ multiplex PCR, the repertoire was profiled, and TCRdb retains in-frame clones only, with some absent. The sample consists of 150,000 to 200,000 clones, 85% to 90% of them appearing once. The sample in question was peripheral blood, obtained on day 0 of AZD1222 vaccination. These receptors were obtained from an adult in good health. The CDR3 runs from the conserved cysteine through the conserved F or W. D genes are given only for firm matches. Clone size is given for some rows only: seen once, a few or many times, or a class if the clone is expanded.

d_gene	v_gene	j_gene	abundance	CDR3aa	CDR3nt
-	TRBV6-5	TRBJ1-6	-	CASRRSEGDNSPLHF	TGTGCCAGCCGACGGAGCGAGGGGGACAATTCACCCCTCCACTTT
TRBD1	TRBV18	TRBJ1-5	-	CASSGDRNQPQHF	TGTGCCAGCTCAGGGGACAGAAATCAGCCCCAGCATTTT
TRBD1	TRBV28	TRBJ1-1	-	CASSLLFGQGSTEAFF	TGTGCCAGCAGTTTATTATTCGGACAGGGAAGCACTGAAGCTTTCTTT
TRBD2	TRBV11-2	TRBJ2-7	-	CASSSVLAGSYEQYF	TGTGCCAGCAGCTCGGTGCTAGCGGGTTCCTACGAGCAGTACTTC
-	TRBV28	TRBJ2-2	few	CASITPRANTGELFF	TGTGCCAGCATTACCCCCAGGGCGAACACCGGGGAGCTGTTTTTT
-	TRBV2	TRBJ1-5	-	CASSEAGLGNQPQHF	TGTGCCAGCAGTGAAGCGGGCCTGGGCAATCAGCCCCAGCATTTT
-	TRBV7-8	TRBJ2-5	-	CASSFRAGTQETQYF	TGTGCCAGCAGCTTTCGGGCAGGGACCCAAGAGACCCAGTACTTC
TRBD1	TRBV7-9	TRBJ2-5	-	CASSTGQVVETQYF	TGTGCCAGCAGCACGGGACAGGTGGTGGAGACCCAGTACTTC
-	TRBV19	TRBJ1-5	-	CASNRPGPGMQPQHF	TGTGCCAGTAACCGCCCGGGGCCAGGGATGCAGCCCCAGCATTTT
-	TRBV7-2	TRBJ1-5	-	CASSLVDSNQPQHF	TGTGCCAGCAGCTTAGTTGATAGCAATCAGCCCCAGCATTTT
-	TRBV6-1	TRBJ1-2	-	CASSEGVYGYTF	TGTGCCAGCAGTGAGGGAGTTTATGGCTACACCTTC
-	TRBV12-3/TRBV12-4	TRBJ1-1	once	CASTQRNTEAFF	TGTGCCAGCACCCAGCGGAACACTGAAGCTTTCTTT
-	TRBV5-1	TRBJ2-4	-	CASSSGGRAKNIQYF	TGCGCCAGCAGCTCCGGGGGACGAGCCAAAAACATTCAGTACTTC
-	TRBV3-1/TRBV3-2	TRBJ2-1	few	CASSQDNVPGNEQFF	TGTGCCAGCAGCCAAGATAATGTCCCTGGCAATGAGCAGTTCTTC
-	TRBV6-5	TRBJ1-1	once	CASREGMGGVEAFF	TGTGCCAGCAGGGAGGGGATGGGAGGGGTGGAAGCTTTCTTT
-	TRBV29-1	TRBJ1-2	-	CSVRGGTNYGYTF	TGCAGCGTTCGGGGGGGGACCAACTATGGCTACACCTTC
-	TRBV28	TRBJ1-5	-	CASSLGAGRNQPQHF	TGTGCCAGCAGTTTGGGGGCAGGGCGCAATCAGCCCCAGCATTTT
TRBD1	TRBV18	TRBJ1-1	-	CASSPGQGMNTEAFF	TGTGCCAGCTCACCAGGACAGGGCATGAACACTGAAGCTTTCTTT
TRBD2	TRBV28	TRBJ2-1	-	CASSSAGVSYNEQFF	TGTGCCAGCAGTTCCGCGGGGGTCTCCTACAATGAGCAGTTCTTC
-	TRBV5-1	TRBJ2-2	-	CASSLKTANTGELFF	TGCGCCAGCAGCTTGAAGACAGCGAACACCGGGGAGCTGTTTTTT
-	TRBV9	TRBJ2-3	few	CASSDSGTTDTQYF	TGTGCCAGCAGCGACAGCGGCACCACAGATACGCAGTATTTT
-	TRBV7-2	TRBJ1-5	-	CASSLAGWGNQPQHF	TGTGCCAGCAGCTTAGCAGGGTGGGGAAATCAGCCCCAGCATTTT
-	TRBV5-4	TRBJ1-1	-	CASTPEGLSTEAFF	TGTGCCAGCACCCCGGAGGGGCTGAGCACTGAAGCTTTCTTT
TRBD2	TRBV7-6	TRBJ2-3	-	CASSLASGGAVDTQYF	TGTGCCAGCAGCTTAGCTAGCGGGGGGGCAGTAGATACGCAGTATTTT
TRBD1	TRBV10-1	TRBJ2-2	-	CASSGQGAGGELFF	TGCGCCAGCAGTGGACAGGGGGCCGGCGGGGAGCTGTTTTTT
TRBD1	TRBV29-1	TRBJ1-3	-	CSVRQGNSGNTIYF	TGCAGCGTAAGACAGGGGAACTCTGGAAACACCATATATTTT
-	TRBV20-1	TRBJ2-1	-	CSASTRRGQFF	TGCAGTGCCTCAACTAGGAGGGGACAGTTCTTC
-	TRBV5-6	TRBJ1-6	-	CASSLKSTAPSPLHF	TGTGCCAGCAGTTTGAAGTCCACAGCCCCGTCACCCCTCCACTTT
TRBD1	TRBV3-1/TRBV3-2	TRBJ1-1	-	CASSQGQGGSTEAFF	TGTGCCAGCAGCCAAGGACAGGGGGGAAGCACTGAAGCTTTCTTT
-	TRBV9	TRBJ2-5	once	CASSSGRETQYF	TGTGCCAGCAGCAGCGGCAGGGAGACCCAGTACTTC
TRBD2	TRBV15	TRBJ2-5	-	CATRDGQGVSGRAQETQYF	TGTGCCACCAGAGATGGACAGGGCGTTAGCGGGAGGGCGCAAGAGACCCAGTACTTC
-	TRBV6-6	TRBJ2-3	-	CASSYSPSTDTQYF	TGTGCCAGCAGTTACTCGCCTAGCACAGATACGCAGTATTTT
-	TRBV5-6	TRBJ2-7	-	CASSIANSYEQYF	TGTGCCAGCAGTATAGCGAACTCCTACGAGCAGTACTTC
-	TRBV28	TRBJ2-7	once	CASSAPGSSYEQYF	TGTGCCAGCAGTGCGCCGGGAAGCTCCTACGAGCAGTACTTC
-	TRBV5-4	TRBJ2-5	-	CASSPRTAVSQETQYF	TGTGCCAGCAGCCCTCGGACAGCGGTGTCACAAGAGACCCAGTACTTC
-	TRBV7-2	TRBJ1-1	-	CASSPSDLNTEAFF	TGTGCCAGCAGCCCCTCGGATCTGAACACTGAAGCTTTCTTT
TRBD1	TRBV14	TRBJ1-1	-	CASSPNRGGAEAFF	TGTGCCAGCAGCCCCAACAGGGGAGGGGCTGAAGCTTTCTTT
TRBD1	TRBV19	TRBJ1-1	-	CASSPGRTGGSRNTEAFF	TGTGCCAGTAGTCCTGGAAGGACAGGGGGCTCTAGGAACACTGAAGCTTTCTTT
-	TRBV5-4	TRBJ2-1	-	CASSLGAGGAYNEQFF	TGTGCCAGCAGCTTGGGGGCCGGTGGGGCCTACAATGAGCAGTTCTTC
-	TRBV6-5	TRBJ2-2	-	CASSYSFGAGELFF	TGTGCCAGCAGTTACTCCTTTGGGGCCGGGGAGCTGTTTTTT
TRBD2	TRBV9	TRBJ2-2	-	CASSVTAGGRVGELFF	TGTGCCAGCAGCGTAACCGCGGGGGGGCGTGTCGGGGAGCTGTTTTTT
TRBD2	TRBV6-7	TRBJ2-1	-	CASSYRPFSGRCNEQFF	TGTGCCAGCAGTTACCGCCCTTTTAGCGGGAGGTGTAATGAGCAGTTCTTC
-	TRBV7-6	TRBJ2-6	-	CASRATPFSSSGANVLTF	TGTGCCAGCAGGGCAACTCCGTTCTCATCCTCTGGGGCCAACGTCCTGACTTTC
-	TRBV29-1	TRBJ1-1	-	CATRSLNTEAFF	TGCGCAACAAGGTCCCTGAACACTGAAGCTTTCTTT
TRBD2	TRBV6-5	TRBJ2-1	-	CASSSRTSGGRQIF	TGTGCCAGCAGTAGCCGGACTAGCGGGGGCAGACAGATCTTC